The entry that follows covers one TCR beta chain sequence. This sample stems from a study of cytomegalovirus exposure and HLA in healthy donors. It was with 60 Vbeta and 13 Jbeta primers that the PCR ran. Assay used: immunoSEQ multiplex PCR; TCRdb lists only in-frame clones, some missing. The table has about 140,000 clones, approximately 80% seen once. The CDR3 spans 14 residues. The V end lost 4 bases, the J end lost 5 bases, and 15 bases lay between the germline ends. Germline-derived CDR1 and CDR2 are SGHRS and YFSETQ. The V and J genes are TRBV5-1 and TRBJ2-5; the D gene is possibly TRBD1 (5 bases). The source of this sequence is a male donor in good health and CMV-seropositive. Sequenced sample: PBMCs. CDR3 sequence (DNA): TGCGCCAGCAGCAGAGGACCCAGACAGGAGACCCAGTACTTC. Translation gives CASSRGPRQETQYF.